These 11 T cell receptor beta chains were sequenced from one sample in a study of memory B cells and T cells in multiple sclerosis. Assay: immunoSEQ multiplex PCR; the TCRdb copy retains only in-frame clones and omits some. Here the sample spans under 50,000 clones, about 80% being singletons. These receptors' targets are unknown. CFSE-dim autoproliferating and CFSE-high non-proliferating T cells from unstimulated culture were sequenced separately. Cultures began with about 4.5x10^7 CFSE-labeled PBMCs, unstimulated for 7 to 8 days, with replicate wells pooled. The sequencing input was PBMCs from blood kept in culture. These receptors originate from a human donor with multiple sclerosis.

The chain joins TRBV6-5 to TRBJ1-5, with 7 bases that match TRBD1. Trimming cost V 4 bases and J 4 bases; bases outside gene matches: 4. In germline, CDR1 is MNHEY, CDR2 SVGAGI. This CDR3 contains 14 residues. This CDR3 is CASSLDRDNQPQHF. CDR3 sequence (DNA): TGTGCCAGCAGTTTAGACAGGGATAATCAGCCCCAGCATTTT.

This chain connects TRBV4-1 to TRBJ2-2, with D possibly matching TRBD1 (5 bases). Deletions cut 1 base from V and 0 bases from J, with 9 bases between. The CDR3 runs 16 residues. The germline V gene has CDR1 MGHRA and CDR2 YSYEKL. In DNA, the CDR3 is TGCGCCAGCAGCCAAGGGATGACAGCGAACACCGGGGAGCTGTTTTTT. Protein: CASSQGMTANTGELFF.

A single count supports this clone. This chain uses TRBV30 with TRBJ2-7; no reliable D call. The CDR3 has 11 amino acids. Germline CDR1 GTSNPN, CDR2 SVGIG (reference sequence). Trimming removed 0 bases from V and 5 bases from J, with 5 bases in between. CDR3 DNA: TGTGCCTGGAGTGTACAAGACGAGCAGTACTTC. Residues: CAWSVQDEQYF.

This chain connects TRBV5-1 to TRBJ1-1; 9 bases fit TRBD1. In germline, CDR1 is SGHRS, CDR2 YFSETQ. The CDR3 totals 15 residues. The trim removed 0 bases at V and 5 bases at J, leaving 5 bases unmatched. CDR3 nucleotides: TGCGCCAGCAGCTTGGAACAGGGGGCGGTTACTGAAGCTTTCTTT. This gives the protein CASSLEQGAVTEAFF. Full variable domain (missing parts from reference TRBV5-1 and TRBJ1-1): KAGVTQTPRYLIKTRGQQVTLSCSPISGHRSVSWYQQTPGQGLQFLFEYFSETQRNKGNFPGRFSGRQFSNSRSEMNVSTLELGDSALYLCASSLEQGAVTEAFFGQGTRLTVV.

The chain couples TRBV7-8 to TRBJ2-2, with 8 bases that match TRBD2. The CDR3 consists of 15 residues. CDR1 and CDR2 from the germline V gene are SGHVS and FQNEAQ. Trimming took 5 bases from V and 4 from J; bases not matched to a gene: 6. Here the CDR3 reads CASSPAGGITGELFF. The CDR3 DNA reads TGTGCCAGCAGCCCCGCGGGGGGTATCACCGGGGAGCTGTTTTTT.

The V call is TRBV9, the J call TRBJ2-1; 9 bases are a match to TRBD2. The trim removed 7 bases at V and 8 bases at J, leaving 1 base unmatched. This CDR3 is built from 11 residues. In germline, CDR1 is SGDLS, CDR2 YYNGEE. The chain's CDR3 is CASGTSYEQFF. The CDR3 nucleotides are TGTGCCAGCGGGACTAGCTATGAGCAGTTCTTC.

This clone came up a few times. The same CDR3 arises from other DNA sequences in this sample as well. V gene TRBV18 combines with J gene TRBJ1-2; a weak D match, TRBD1 (5 bases). The V gene lost 3 bases and the J gene lost 5 bases, with 10 bases spanning the gap. The CDR3 covers 13 residues. Germline V gives CDR1 KGHSH, CDR2 LQKENI. The CDR3 DNA reads TGTGCCAGCTCACCCGAGACAGATTATGGCTACACCTTC. Its translation is CASSPETDYGYTF.

J is TRBJ1-5 and V is TRBV30; D is possibly TRBD1 (6 bases). V dropped 2 bases and J dropped 6 bases, with 17 bases sitting between them. Germline loops: CDR1 GTSNPN, CDR2 SVGIG (reference sequence). This CDR3 contains 15 residues. CDR3 coding DNA: TGTGCCTGGAGTCGGTTGGGGGCCTCGGGTCAGCCCCAGCATTTT. This gives the protein CAWSRLGASGQPQHF.

This clone was counted a single time. The chain couples TRBV2 to TRBJ1-5, with D possibly being TRBD1 (5 bases). Trimming shortened V by 4 bases and J by 2 bases, and 27 bases separated the two germline ends. Germline assignment: CDR1 SNHLY and CDR2 FYNNEI. The CDR3 is made up of 20 amino acids. The CDR3 region is CASSVRMITGTLFRNQPQHF. CDR3 nucleotide sequence: TGTGCCAGCAGTGTTCGGATGATAACCGGGACTCTTTTCCGCAATCAGCCCCAGCATTTT.

The genes are TRBV5-4 and TRBJ2-3; possibly TRBD2 for D (6 bases). The CDR3 loop spans 15 amino acids. The V gene lost 4 bases and the J gene lost 3 bases, with 15 bases spanning the gap. Germline values: CDR1 SGHNT, CDR2 YYREEE (reference sequence). The DNA of the CDR3 is TGTGCCAGCAGCCTGCCGGGACTTCAGACAGATACGCAGTATTTT. This codes for CASSLPGLQTDTQYF.

The V and J genes are TRBV5-1 and TRBJ2-5; D is unresolved. The CDR3 consists of 15 residues. Between the trimmed V and J ends, which lost 0 bases and 5 bases, there was a span of 14 bases. Germline loops: CDR1 SGHRS, CDR2 YFSETQ. The CDR3 DNA reads as TGCGCCAGCAGCTTGGCCGGAACGTCCGGGGAGACCCAGTACTTC. Residues: CASSLAGTSGETQYF.